Sequencing of this T cell receptor beta chain was carried out in a study of T cells after yellow fever vaccination. To note about this clonotype: Its antigen remains unidentified.

V was cut by 1 base and J by 3 bases, with 6 bases left in between. This CDR3 has 13 amino acids. Looked up from germline, CDR1 is SEHNR and CDR2 is FQNEAQ (reference sequence). 5'RACE template switching generated TCR cDNA, adding a universal primer site and UMIs. TCRdb processed the 5' RACE reads anew with MiXCR; each CDR3 protein has one entry. In the table there are about 400,000 distinct CDR3 sequences, 6.2% of which are singletons. Study-level points and caveats: Booster samples showed a return of most primary-vaccination clones (roughly 96% CD4, over 70% CD8).

The receptor comes from a man aged 30 to 45 who received the YFV17D yellow fever vaccine. The genes are TRBV7-9 and TRBJ1-1, with a possible D match to TRBD1 (5 bases). The material was PBMCs, obtained 5 days after the yellow fever booster vaccination. DNA for the CDR3: TGTGCCAGCAGCTTAGACAGGTACACTGAAGCTTTCTTT. Amino acid sequence: CASSLDRYTEAFF.